This TCR beta chain was sequenced in a study of CD8+ T cells in alopecia areata (dated by TCRdb to between 2017 and 2018). Background on the whole study: The treated patients, all with moderate-to-severe alopecia areata, were enrolled in an open-label pilot trial of oral tofacitinib given at 5 to 10 mg twice daily. RNA came from the PAXgene miRNA kit for fixed scalp, the miRNeasy kit for PBMCs, and the RNeasy kit for mouse skin. Scalp clonality was compared among normal scalp (n=4), patchy alopecia areata scalp (n=8), and alopecia totalis/universalis scalp (n=8). Amplification of TCRbeta CDR3 regions was done by immunoSEQ multiplex PCR using 35 Vbeta forward primers and 13 Jbeta reverse primers. Biopsies were taken from tofacitinib-treated patients at baseline and again at 4 and 24 weeks into treatment, and several of those patients also had a later scalp biopsy. Human TCRbeta sequencing covered scalp tissue and sorted CD4+ and CD8+ peripheral blood T cells from patchy and totalis/universalis alopecia areata patients and healthy controls. The study used high-throughput TCRbeta sequencing to examine T cell clonal expansion in alopecia areata, in both the C3H/HeJ mouse model and human patients. In treated patients, disease severity was measured using the SALT score, which gives the percentage of scalp surface area affected. Patients received tofacitinib for 6 to 18 months and were then followed off drug for 6 months to check for delayed response and recurrence.

Paper-wide results and their limitations: Scalp clonality and the number of expanded CD8+ clones among the top 100 scalp clones were significantly decreased by tofacitinib. Compared with mice, TCR sequences shared between patients were less clear, possibly partly because of HLA diversity across the patient population. Higher clonality and more expanded CD8+ clones were observed in lesional scalp than in normal scalp, particularly in alopecia totalis/universalis, a finding suggestive of antigenic drive. The treated cohort was small, with a single nonresponder, so links between baseline CD8+ expansion and response need larger studies. Many expanded lesional clones persisted in scalp and blood during tofacitinib treatment, which may partly explain relapse after stopping treatment. Unlike mouse skin, which is dominated by gammadelta T cells, normal human skin has resident alphabeta T cells that are also sequenced, and this complicates analysis of the scalp TCR repertoire.

V is pruned by 2 bases and J by 8 bases, leaving 11 bases of the junction without a gene match. Measured from the cysteine to the phenylalanine, the CDR3 is 16 residues long. Only the CDR3 portion is preserved as DNA: 48 bases, with reading frame beginning at the first base. CDR1 SGHTA and CDR2 FQGNSA are derived from the germline V gene. The sample's time point label, in plain terms: roughly 24 weeks on oral tofacitinib. The treatment or condition label of this sample denotes: oral pan-JAK inhibitor, 5-10 mg twice daily. Lesional scalp punch biopsies and peripheral blood were collected from alopecia areata patients. PBMCs were isolated by density centrifugation and stained for CD3, CD4 and CD8, after which CD4+ and CD8+ T cells were sorted on a FACSAria. The library came from the immunoSEQ multiplex PCR assay. To provide template for TCR sequencing, every sample had RNA extracted and reverse transcribed into cDNA. SuperScript III was used for first-strand cDNA synthesis, primed with a 2:1 mix of oligo-dT and random hexamers. Amplification bias was assessed with a synthetic immune receptor repertoire, and residual bias was removed computationally. The original pipeline was this. Raw reads were preprocessed for error removal, and CDR3 was defined according to IMGT conventions as running from the conserved cysteine to phenylalanine. Clonality was computed as 1 minus the Shannon entropy, with the entropy normalized by log2 of the number of productive unique TCRs. Scalp TCRbeta sequences were cross-referenced with sorted blood CD4 and CD8 repertoires so that the CD4 or CD8 identity of scalp clones could be inferred. As stored in TCRdb, this immuneACCESS dataset retains in-frame rearrangements with V and J assigned. A fraction of the clones does not appear; measured against another copy, unresolved V genes explain less than half of the discrepancy, and the remainder lacks a known reason. V, J and clone size were drawn from that table, and D and trimming were deduced from the DNA. The sample data list approximately 160,000 clones, and approximately 57% of these were observed just once. Approximately 14% of the sample lies in the top ten.

Of note for this clone: Its binding antigen is unknown. No base quality values were provided; no much bigger clone lies one nucleotide off.

The sample in question was CD4+ T cells sorted from blood, obtained at week 24, from a patient treated with tofacitinib. The TCR sequence derives from a human donor with alopecia areata. Recombination joined TRBV7-2 with TRBJ2-1; 8 junctional bases match TRBD2. CDR3 reads: CASSLRVAGYFDEQFF. Here is the DNA: TGTGCCAGCAGCTTAAGGGTAGCGGGGTATTTCGATGAGCAGTTCTTC.